Listed here are 24 T cell receptor beta chains from one sample, sequenced in a study of cytomegalovirus exposure and HLA in healthy donors. Primers: 60 Vbeta forward and 13 Jbeta reverse. Repertoires were generated with immunoSEQ multiplex PCR, while TCRdb's copy carries only in-frame clones and drops some. The table has approximately 280,000 clones, 70% to 90% seen once. Sequenced material: PBMCs. The receptors come from a man aged 35-49 years in good health and CMV-seropositive.

In regard to this clone: The junction departs from the called germline gene at one end, perhaps through a read error. The rearrangement links TRBV7-7 to TRBJ2-2; TRBD2 agrees at 9 bases. The CDR3 runs 17 residues. Germline V gene data show CDR1 as SSHAT and CDR2 as FNYEAQ (reference sequence). The CDR3 bases are TGTGCTAGCAGCCGAACCCGACTAGCGGCGAACACCGGGGAGCTGTTTTTT. Translated, it gives CASSRTRLAANTGELFF.

This chain uses TRBV28 with TRBJ1-2; 9 nucleotides line up with TRBD1. Germline V gene lookup returns CDR1 MDHEN and CDR2 SYDVKM. V dropped 6 bases and J dropped 7; count of bases not matched to a gene: 6. The CDR3 totals 13 residues. DNA of the CDR3: TGTGCCAGCAGGCCACAGGGGGCGGTTGGCTACACCTTC. It specifies CASRPQGAVGYTF.

The V gene is TRBV7-8, the J gene TRBJ2-1; 7 nucleotides align to TRBD2. CDR1 is SGHVS and CDR2 is FQNEAQ in the germline V gene. There are 15 residues in the CDR3. Trimming removed 5 bases from V and 3 bases from J; junction bases left unmatched: 7. CDR3 residues: CASSPGGTNYNEQFF. The CDR3 DNA is TGTGCCAGCAGCCCAGGCGGGACTAACTACAATGAGCAGTTCTTC.

This clone was counted only a few times. The genes are TRBV5-6 and TRBJ1-4, with D hard to call. Germline V lookup: CDR1 SGHDT, CDR2 YYEEEE. This CDR3 has 13 amino acids. V lost 1 base to trimming and J lost 7 bases, with 8 bases between them. The CDR3 here is CASSLSGSEKLFF. CDR3 in DNA: TGTGCCAGCAGCTTGTCGGGTTCTGAAAAACTGTTTTTT.

This chain links TRBV11-2 with TRBJ2-7; unclear D gene. The germline V and J ends were trimmed by 6 bases and 3 bases, with 12 bases remaining between them. The length of the CDR3 is 13 residues. Germline CDR1 and CDR2: SGHAT and FQNNGV. The CDR3 bases are TGTGCCAGCAGTTCAGTCCCAAGCTACGAGCAGTACTTC. As protein: CASSSVPSYEQYF.

The CDR3 DNA reads as TGTGCCAGCAGCTTGCCTTTGGGGGGGGCGTTCCCCCATGGCTACACCTTC. Translation gives CASSLPLGGAFPHGYTF. The chain employs TRBV5-4 and TRBJ1-2; possibly TRBD1 for D (6 bases). The V gene lost 1 base and the J gene lost 6 bases, with 22 bases spanning the gap. Germline V lookup: CDR1 SGHNT, CDR2 YYREEE (reference sequence). The length of the CDR3 is 17 residues.

The gene calls are TRBV5-1 and TRBJ2-3, with D perhaps matching TRBD2 (7 bases). This CDR3 has 20 amino acids. The germline CDR1 and CDR2 sequences are SGHRS and YFSETQ. V lost 0 bases to trimming and J lost 2 bases, with 25 bases between them. The CDR3 is CASSLAVGGRVRGATDTQYF. Here the CDR3 DNA reads TGCGCCAGCAGCTTGGCCGTTGGAGGGAGGGTTCGGGGGGCCACAGATACGCAGTATTTT.

This chain joins TRBV9 and TRBJ2-1, with 11 bases matching TRBD2. After removal of 0 bases from V and 7 bases from J, the junction contained 3 bases not matched to a gene. The CDR3 loop spans 15 amino acids. The germline CDR1 and CDR2 sequences are SGDLS and YYNGEE. The CDR3 DNA follows: TGTGCCAGCAGCGTAGCACTAGCGGGAGTTAATGAGCAGTTCTTC. Its translation is CASSVALAGVNEQFF.

The chain employs TRBV6-1 and TRBJ1-1, with D maybe TRBD1 (6 bases). Germline-derived CDR1 and CDR2 are MNHNS and SASEGT. CDR3 length equals 13 residues. V dropped 7 bases and J dropped 1 base, with 10 bases sitting between them. The CDR3 region has the DNA TGTGCCAGCACCTGGGACACGAACACTGAAGCTTTCTTT. Translating gives CASTWDTNTEAFF.

The chain couples TRBV10-3 to TRBJ2-3, with D maybe TRBD2 (5 bases). Germline V gene data show CDR1 as ENHRY and CDR2 as SYGVKD. The CDR3 length is 14 residues. Trimming shortened V by 0 bases and J by 4 bases, and 8 bases separated the two germline ends. The CDR3 DNA sequence: TGTGCCATCAGTGAGTCAGAGGGTCCAGATACGCAGTATTTT. Its translation: CAISESEGPDTQYF.

The chain employs TRBV7-9 and TRBJ2-1; D call uncertain. The CDR3 has 13 amino acids. Germline loops: CDR1 SEHNR, CDR2 FQNEAQ (reference sequence). V was clipped by 5 bases and J by 6 bases, with 11 bases between them. The CDR3 protein is CASSHQVRNEQFF. The CDR3 bases are TGTGCCAGCAGCCATCAGGTCCGCAATGAGCAGTTCTTC.

The CDR3 DNA follows: TGTGCCAGCAGTGTCTTCCGGGACTCGTCTTACAATGAGCAGTTCTTC. The encoded protein is CASSVFRDSSYNEQFF. The chain recombines TRBV2 with TRBJ2-1, with D perhaps TRBD2 (6 bases). CDR1 and CDR2 from the germline V gene are SNHLY and FYNNEI. The germline V and J ends were trimmed by 4 bases and 4 bases, with 17 bases remaining between them. The CDR3 is 16 residues long.

The chain is built from TRBV19 and TRBJ1-2; D may be TRBD1 (6 bases). The CDR3 extends over 15 amino acids. Germline V gene lookup returns CDR1 LNHDA and CDR2 SQIVND (reference sequence). V was trimmed by 4 bases and J by 4 bases, leaving 16 bases between them. CDR3 sequence: CASSTQGLSPYGYTF. The CDR3 DNA reads TGTGCCAGTAGTACGCAGGGGCTCTCTCCCTATGGCTACACCTTC.

Of note for this clone: Its ends do not fully match the called genes, so a read error is possible. V gene TRBV7-7 combines with J gene TRBJ2-7, with 10 bases aligning to TRBD2. Germline values: CDR1 SSHAT, CDR2 FNYEAQ (reference sequence). This CDR3 spans 15 amino acids. This CDR3 is CASSLMLAGVDEQYF. The CDR3 bases are TGTGCTAGCAGCTTAATGCTAGCGGGAGTAGACGAGCAGTACTTC.

This clone was observed a few times. The CDR3 sequence is CASSLAGEYQPQHF. The CDR3, as DNA: TGTGCCAGCAGCTTAGCCGGGGAATATCAGCCCCAGCATTTT. The V call is TRBV7-9, the J call TRBJ1-5; D not resolved. The CDR3 contains 14 residues. Germline assignment: CDR1 SEHNR and CDR2 FQNEAQ (reference sequence). V was trimmed by 0 bases and J by 5 bases, leaving 8 bases between them.

The chain combines TRBV7-8 with TRBJ1-4, with 9 nucleotides matching TRBD1. The CDR3 is made up of 15 amino acids. CDR1 and CDR2 (germline): SGHVS, FQNEAQ. V dropped 5 bases and J dropped 3; count of bases not matched to a gene: 4. CDR3 residues: CASSNRTGANEKLFF. The CDR3 bases are TGTGCCAGCAGCAACCGGACAGGGGCTAATGAAAAACTGTTTTTT.

The rearrangement links TRBV27 to TRBJ1-5; TRBD1 agrees at 9 bases. CDR3 length: 16 residues. Per germline, CDR1 MNHEY and CDR2 SMNVEV (reference sequence). V lost 4 bases to trimming and J lost 3 bases; unmatched junction nucleotides: 7. The CDR3 region has the DNA TGTGCCAGCAGTTCCGGGACAGGGTATGACAATCAGCCCCAGCATTTT. Translating gives CASSSGTGYDNQPQHF.

A single count supports this clone. This chain joins TRBV10-3 and TRBJ2-4; tentative D call: TRBD2 (5 bases). Germline V gives CDR1 ENHRY, CDR2 SYGVKD. The V gene lost 4 bases and the J gene lost 1 base, with 17 bases spanning the gap. This CDR3 comprises 17 residues. The CDR3 here is CAISGTSGSGAKNIQYF. DNA for the CDR3: TGTGCCATCAGTGGTACGTCGGGGTCGGGGGCCAAAAACATTCAGTACTTC.

The rearrangement uses TRBV5-1 and TRBJ2-7; D remains unclear. Germline CDR1 reads SGHRS; CDR2 reads YFSETQ. V shed 2 bases and J shed 5 bases, with 8 bases lying between them. This CDR3 has 12 amino acids. CDR3 sequence (DNA): TGCGCCAGCAGCTTTGGTAGTAACGAGCAGTACTTC. Its protein is CASSFGSNEQYF.

To note about this clone: A junction end diverges from the germline sequence, so it may reflect a read error. The rearrangement joins TRBV7-9 to TRBJ2-1, with 8 bases matching TRBD2. This CDR3 comprises 15 residues. Germline values: CDR1 SEHNR, CDR2 FQNEAQ (reference sequence). The chain's CDR3 is CSSSHLTSEYNEQFF. The CDR3 nucleotides read TGTTCCAGCAGCCACCTGACTAGCGAGTACAATGAGCAGTTCTTC.

The chain has TRBV25-1 and TRBJ1-4, with 7 bases that match TRBD1. The germline V gene encodes CDR1 MGHDK and CDR2 SYGVNS. Trimming cost V 5 bases and J 0 bases; bases outside gene matches: 3. This CDR3 contains 15 residues. The CDR3 DNA reads as TGTGCCAGCAGTCTAGGGGGCTCAACTAATGAAAAACTGTTTTTT. Residues: CASSLGGSTNEKLFF. The full variable domain, completed using reference TRBV25-1 and TRBJ1-4, is EADIYQTPRYLVIGTGKKITLECSQTMGHDKMYWYQQDPGMELHLIHYSYGVNSTEKGDLSSESTVSRIRTEHFPLTLESARPSHTSQYLCASSLGGSTNEKLFFGSGTQLSVL.

V gene TRBV28 combines with J gene TRBJ2-1, with TRBD2 identical over 12 bases. Looked up from germline, CDR1 is MDHEN and CDR2 is SYDVKM. This CDR3 comprises 15 residues. V shed 0 bases and J 8 bases; nucleotides not matched to a gene: 2. The CDR3 protein is CASSLWASGRDEQFF. The CDR3 bases are TGTGCCAGCAGTTTATGGGCTAGCGGGAGGGATGAGCAGTTCTTC.

V usage is TRBV5-1 and J usage is TRBJ2-5; 7 nucleotides agree with TRBD1. The CDR3 runs to 14 residues. J gave up 0 bases and V 1 base, and 0 bases lay outside the gene matches. Germline V gene data show CDR1 as SGHRS and CDR2 as YFSETQ. Here the CDR3 reads CASSLTGDQETQYF. For the CDR3, the DNA is TGCGCCAGCAGCTTGACAGGGGACCAAGAGACCCAGTACTTC.

The chain links TRBV4-2 to TRBJ2-1, with 7 bases matching TRBD2. The length of the CDR3 is 15 residues. Germline V gene lookup returns CDR1 LGHNA and CDR2 YNFKEQ. J lost 8 bases, V lost 3 bases, and 10 bases had no gene match. CDR3 DNA: TGTGCCAGCAGCCAGGGCGGGAGTTATATAGATGAGCAGTTCTTC. It translates to CASSQGGSYIDEQFF.